Listed here are 27 T cell receptor beta chains from one sample, sequenced in a study of shared clonotypes between healthy human individuals. Only CD45RO-negative cells positively selected for CCR7 counted as naive CD8 cells, so terminally differentiated effector memory CD45RA+ cells were excluded. Measured with immunoSEQ multiplex PCR; TCRdb has only the in-frame clones, and not every one. The table records about 1,800,000 clones, approximately 94% of them present only once. The sequencing sample was made of naive CD8+ T cells sorted from blood. The receptors shown here come from a man between 18 and 35 years old in good health.

This clone has only one observation. The rearrangement links TRBV6-5 to TRBJ1-1; tentative D call: TRBD1 (5 bases). This CDR3 has 15 amino acids. V gave up 2 bases and J gave up 0 bases, with 10 bases separating them. The germline gives CDR1 MNHEY, CDR2 SVGAGI. CDR3 in DNA: TGTGCCAGCAGTTACCCCGGACAATTGAACACTGAAGCTTTCTTT. Translated, it gives CASSYPGQLNTEAFF.

Comments on this clone: Other nucleotide sequences in the sample specify the same CDR3. The J gene is TRBJ2-7, the V gene TRBV27, with D perhaps matching TRBD2 (5 bases). The CDR3 is 13 residues long. Trimming stripped 4 bases from V and 1 base from J, with 8 bases between. Germline values: CDR1 MNHEY, CDR2 SMNVEV (reference sequence). CDR3 DNA sequence: TGTGCCAGCAGTTACCGACTATCCTACGAGCAGTACTTC. Protein: CASSYRLSYEQYF.

The J gene is TRBJ2-7, the V gene TRBV27; D is unclear. The CDR3 totals 14 residues. In germline, CDR1 is MNHEY, CDR2 SMNVEV (reference sequence). Trimming took off 3 bases at V and 5 bases at J, with 14 bases between the two ends. The CDR3 bases are TGTGCCAGCAGTTTGCGGTCCTCCTACAACGAGCAGTACTTC. Encoded protein: CASSLRSSYNEQYF.

This clone was seen a handful of times. This chain links TRBV21-1 with TRBJ1-5; TRBD1, the table's D call, was not compared with the DNA. TRBV21-1 is an annotated pseudogene. The length of the CDR3 is 20 residues. The CDR3 coding sequence is TGTGCCAGCAGCACGGGAAAAGGCCGCAGGGGACCTGTTAGCAATCAGCCCCAGCATTTT. Protein sequence: CASSTGKGRRGPVSNQPQHF.

As for this clone: Other nucleotide sequences in the sample specify the same CDR3. The chain links TRBV29-1 to TRBJ2-3; D might be TRBD1 (5 bases). Germline CDR1 reads SQVTM; CDR2 reads ANQGSEA. V gave up 3 bases and J gave up 1 base, with 5 bases separating them. CDR3 size: 12 residues. The CDR3: CSVETGTDTQYF. DNA for the CDR3: TGCAGCGTTGAGACAGGCACAGATACGCAGTATTTT.

The V call is TRBV7-9, the J call TRBJ2-5, with 8 bases that match TRBD1. The trim removed 5 bases at V and 6 bases at J, leaving 8 bases unmatched. The CDR3 is 14 amino acids. CDR1 and CDR2 from the germline V gene are SEHNR and FQNEAQ (reference sequence). CDR3 nucleotide sequence: TGTGCCAGCAGCCCCGGACAGGGTCGGAAGACCCAGTACTTC. This translates into CASSPGQGRKTQYF.

This chain uses TRBV5-1 with TRBJ2-1; D is undetermined. CDR3 size: 14 residues. Trimming stripped 3 bases from V and 9 bases from J, with 16 bases between. Germline V gene lookup returns CDR1 SGHRS and CDR2 YFSETQ. The CDR3 DNA sequence: TGCGCCAGCAGCTATTTCCCGCCAGTCCCTGAGCAGTTCTTC. Translated: CASSYFPPVPEQFF.

The chain recombines TRBV19 with TRBJ2-7; 8 bases map to TRBD1. Trimming took 4 bases from V and 4 from J; bases not matched to a gene: 6. The CDR3 sequence is 14 residues long. Germline lookup yields CDR1 LNHDA and CDR2 SQIVND (reference sequence). The CDR3 region has the DNA TGTGCCAGTAGTAGGTGGACAGGGCCGTACGAGCAGTACTTC. Translated, it gives CASSRWTGPYEQYF. Based on the CDR3 plus reference TRBV19 and TRBJ2-7, the full variable domain is DGGITQSPKYLFRKEGQNVTLSCEQNLNHDAMYWYRQDPGQGLRLIYYSQIVNDFQKGDIAEGYSVSREKKESFPLTVTSAQKNPTAFYLCASSRWTGPYEQYFGPGTRLTVT.

This chain links TRBV15 with TRBJ1-5, with 9 bases aligning to TRBD1. Germline CDR1 is LNHNV and CDR2 is YYDKDF (reference sequence). Germline trimming cut 7 bases from V and 3 bases from J; bases unmatched to any gene: 7. The CDR3 is 15 residues long. CDR3 nucleotides: TGTGCCACCAAGATGGACAGGGGCAACAATCAGCCCCAGCATTTT. Protein product: CATKMDRGNNQPQHF.

The genes are TRBV2 and TRBJ2-7; D is uncertain. Germline V gene sequence: CDR1 SNHLY, CDR2 FYNNEI. The V gene lost 7 bases and the J gene lost 2 bases, with 9 bases spanning the gap. The CDR3 contains 12 residues. The CDR3 protein is CASIQQAYEQYF. The DNA of the CDR3 is TGTGCCAGCATTCAGCAAGCCTACGAGCAGTACTTC.

The V gene is TRBV5-8, the J gene TRBJ2-5; D assignment may be TRBD1 or TRBD2 (5 bases each). Per the germline V gene, CDR1 is SGHTS and CDR2 is YDEGEE. Trimming shortened V by 1 base and J by 5 bases, and 12 bases separated the two germline ends. The length of the CDR3 is 14 residues. CDR3 protein: CASSLRDAPETQYF. The CDR3, as DNA: TGTGCCAGCAGCTTGCGGGACGCCCCTGAGACCCAGTACTTC.

The chain links TRBV6-5 to TRBJ2-1, with D hard to call. Germline V gene sequence: CDR1 MNHEY, CDR2 SVGAGI. The germline V and J ends were trimmed by 6 bases and 12 bases, with 18 bases remaining between them. CDR3 size: 13 residues. Written as DNA, the CDR3 is TGTGCCAGCAGCCCGGTCCGGGCCGACGCGCAGTTCTTC. Translated: CASSPVRADAQFF.

This clone has more than one count but fewer than ten. The chain is built from TRBV13 and TRBJ1-6, with D possibly being TRBD1 (6 bases). Trimming pared 7 bases from V and 0 bases from J, leaving 10 bases between. The CDR3 consists of 15 residues. Germline V CDR1 and CDR2: PRHDT, FYEKMQ (reference sequence). CDR3 sequence (DNA): TGTGCCAGCACCACAGGGAGCTCCTATAATTCACCCCTCCACTTT. Its protein is CASTTGSSYNSPLHF. Variable domain in full (rest from reference TRBV13 and TRBJ1-6): AAGVIQSPRHLIKEKRETATLKCYPIPRHDTVYWYQQGPGQDPQFLISFYEKMQSDKGSIPDRFSAQQFSDYHSELNMSSLELGDSALYFCASTTGSSYNSPLHFGNGTRLTVT.

The sample holds a few counts of this clone. Other DNA sequences in the same sample also yield this CDR3. DNA of the CDR3: TGCGCCAGCAGCTTGGCCCCGGACTACGAGCAGTACTTC. This translates into CASSLAPDYEQYF. The V call is TRBV5-1, the J call TRBJ2-7, with D uncertain. Germline V lookup: CDR1 SGHRS, CDR2 YFSETQ. The V end lost 0 bases, the J end lost 3 bases, and 7 bases lay between the germline ends. The CDR3 has 13 amino acids.

This clone appeared a single time. The chain combines TRBV27 with TRBJ1-1; D is uncertain. CDR1 and CDR2 from the germline V gene are MNHEY and SMNVEV (reference sequence). The V end lost 5 bases, the J end lost 3 bases, and 10 bases lay between the germline ends. The length of the CDR3 is 13 residues. CDR3 in DNA: TGTGCCAGCAGTGGAGCGGGAGACACTGAAGCTTTCTTT. This sequence encodes CASSGAGDTEAFF.

Remarks on this clone: This specimen includes other DNA sequences encoding the same CDR3. The V call is TRBV6-5, the J call TRBJ1-5; D ambiguous. CDR3 size: 13 residues. The V end lost 5 bases, the J end lost 0 bases, and 5 bases lay between the germline ends. Germline CDR1 is MNHEY and CDR2 is SVGAGI. CDR3 residues: CASSPYSNQPQHF. CDR3 DNA: TGTGCCAGCAGTCCTTATAGCAATCAGCCCCAGCATTTT.

The chain couples TRBV4-3 to TRBJ2-2, with a weak D call TRBD1 (5 bases). This CDR3 comprises 13 residues. From germline, CDR1 is LGHNA and CDR2 YSLEER. Trimming removed 2 bases from V and 6 bases from J, with 7 bases in between. CDR3 residues: CASSQMTAGELFF. CDR3 nucleotides: TGCGCCAGCAGCCAAATGACAGCCGGGGAGCTGTTTTTT.

The chain joins TRBV6-1 to TRBJ1-2; no firm D call. Germline CDR1 reads MNHNS; CDR2 reads SASEGT. The V end lost 1 base, the J end lost 4 bases, and 10 bases lay between the germline ends. The CDR3 loop spans 14 amino acids. CDR3 in amino acids: CASSEVGVPYGYTF. The CDR3 DNA reads as TGTGCCAGCAGTGAAGTTGGAGTCCCCTATGGCTACACCTTC.

The chain carries TRBV7-9 and TRBJ2-7; the match to TRBD1 covers 8 bases. The length of the CDR3 is 15 residues. The V and J ends lost 4 bases and 6 bases, in that order; junction bases with no gene match: 11. CDR1 is SEHNR, CDR2 FQNEAQ, per germline (reference sequence). The CDR3 protein is CASSYSQGVFLEQYF. CDR3 coding DNA: TGTGCCAGCAGCTACTCACAGGGGGTCTTTCTCGAGCAGTACTTC.

The chain is built from TRBV5-6 and TRBJ2-7, with a possible D match to TRBD2 (7 bases). Looked up from germline, CDR1 is SGHDT and CDR2 is YYEEEE. The germline V and J ends were trimmed by 4 bases and 4 bases, with 18 bases remaining between them. The CDR3 extends over 15 amino acids. In DNA form, the CDR3 reads TGTGCCAGCAGCCCCGGGGGGCAGGGGCGATACGAGCAGTACTTC. Protein sequence: CASSPGGQGRYEQYF. Full variable domain (rest looked up from reference TRBV5-6 and TRBJ2-7): DAGVTQSPTHLIKTRGQQVTLRCSPKSGHDTVSWYQQALGQGPQFIFQYYEEEERQRGNFPDRFSGHQFPNYSSELNVNALLLGDSALYLCASSPGGQGRYEQYFGPGTRLTVT.

The chain is built from TRBV27 and TRBJ1-4, with a tentative D call TRBD1 (6 bases). The CDR3 runs to 20 residues. The V end lost 0 bases, the J end lost 6 bases, and 26 bases lay between the germline ends. Germline V gene data show CDR1 as MNHEY and CDR2 as SMNVEV (reference sequence). CDR3 in amino acids: CASSLSAMTGWGGDHEKLFF. The CDR3 DNA is TGTGCCAGCAGTTTATCGGCCATGACAGGTTGGGGGGGAGATCATGAAAAACTGTTTTTT. Together with reference TRBV27 and TRBJ1-4, the CDR3 gives the full variable domain: EAQVTQNPRYLITVTGKKLTVTCSQNMNHEYMSWYRQDPGLGLRQIYYSMNVEVTDKGDVPEGYKVSRKEKRNFPLILESPSPNQTSLYFCASSLSAMTGWGGDHEKLFFGSGTQLSVL.

In regard to this clone: This specimen includes other DNA sequences encoding the same CDR3. V and J are TRBV5-6 and TRBJ1-1; a possible D gene is TRBD1 (6 bases). Trimming pared 1 base from V and 5 bases from J, leaving 9 bases between. CDR1 is SGHDT, CDR2 YYEEEE, per germline. This CDR3 is 13 amino acids long. The CDR3 protein is CASSLRGGTEAFF. The CDR3 coding sequence is TGTGCCAGCAGCTTGCGAGGGGGTACTGAAGCTTTCTTT. Complete variable domain (other parts from reference TRBV5-6 and TRBJ1-1): DAGVTQSPTHLIKTRGQQVTLRCSPKSGHDTVSWYQQALGQGPQFIFQYYEEEERQRGNFPDRFSGHQFPNYSSELNVNALLLGDSALYLCASSLRGGTEAFFGQGTRLTVV.

CDR3 sequence reads: CASSSTSGAYNEQFF. The CDR3 nucleotides are TGTGCCAGCAGCTCGACTAGCGGAGCATACAATGAGCAGTTCTTC. The J gene is TRBJ2-1, the V gene TRBV7-9, with 9 bases fitting TRBD2. CDR3 length: 15 residues. V lost 4 bases, J lost 4 bases, and 5 bases stayed unmatched. Looked up from germline, CDR1 is SEHNR and CDR2 is FQNEAQ (reference sequence).

This clone was picked up one time. The chain has TRBV2 and TRBJ1-1; TRBD1 is a possible D gene (6 bases). V shed 5 bases and J shed 1 base, with 23 bases lying between them. Per the germline V gene, CDR1 is SNHLY and CDR2 is FYNNEI. The CDR3 consists of 18 residues. The CDR3 nucleotides are TGTGCCAGCAGTCTAACCGTTTCCTCAGGGGTTGCGAACACTGAAGCTTTCTTT. Its translation is CASSLTVSSGVANTEAFF.

The chain joins TRBV2 to TRBJ1-5; D not certain. Trimming pared 7 bases from V and 1 base from J, leaving 14 bases between. There are 15 residues in the CDR3. Germline-derived CDR1 and CDR2 are SNHLY and FYNNEI. The CDR3 DNA sequence: TGTGCCAGCACCGAAATAGGAGGGAGCAATCAGCCCCAGCATTTT. Translating gives CASTEIGGSNQPQHF.

The chain uses TRBV4-1 and TRBJ2-7, with TRBD1 as a possible D gene (5 bases). CDR3 size: 15 residues. V was pared by 0 bases and J by 0 bases, with 9 bases between. Germline CDR1 MGHRA, CDR2 YSYEKL. The DNA for the CDR3 is TGCGCCAGCAGCCAAGAGGCAGGGAACTCCTACGAGCAGTACTTC. This encodes CASSQEAGNSYEQYF.

This chain connects TRBV27 to TRBJ2-3, with TRBD1 matching over 8 bases. Germline CDR1 reads MNHEY; CDR2 reads SMNVEV (reference sequence). Trimming at V came to 2 bases and at J to 6 bases, leaving 13 bases not matched to a gene. There are 17 residues in the CDR3. CDR3 residues: CASSLIGAGQGRDTQYF. CDR3 coding DNA: TGTGCCAGCAGTTTAATCGGCGCTGGACAGGGACGCGATACGCAGTATTTT.